This T cell receptor beta chain originates from a study of radiotherapy plus CTLA-4 blockade in lung cancer. The J segment lost 3 bases and the V segment lost 7 bases, leaving 9 bases of the junction unmatched. Germline CDR1 and CDR2: MNHNS and SASEGT. CDR3 size: 14 residues. Measured with immunoSEQ multiplex PCR; TCRdb has only the in-frame clones, and not every one. The sample contains about 85,000 clones, about 90% of which appear only once. This rearrangement joins TRBV6-1 to TRBJ2-7; TRBD1 aligns across 7 bases. The input for sequencing was peripheral blood, taken from a patient treated with radiotherapy plus ipilimumab. The receptor comes from a human donor with non-small cell lung cancer who had a partial response to radiotherapy plus ipilimumab. This CDR3 is CASINTGEGYEQYF. CDR3 coding DNA: TGTGCCAGCATAAATACAGGGGAAGGCTACGAGCAGTACTTC.